The rows below give T cell receptor beta chains drawn from one sample of a study of graft-versus-host responses after intestinal transplantation. Sequenced by immunoSEQ multiplex PCR; TCRdb stores in-frame clones only, minus some. Found here are 99,000 or so clones, around 86% of them singletons; the top ten hold 1.4%. This specimen consisted of PBMCs, obtained 255 days after intestinal transplant. The receptors shown here come from a human patient who received an intestinal transplant, so some T cells may come from the graft donor. Both conserved end residues are part of each CDR3. D genes are given only for firm matches. Clone size is shown for a subset of rows, as once, few, many or a class of expanded clone.

j_call,clone_size,v_call,d_call,cdr3_aa,cdr3_nt
TRBJ2-1,few,TRBV10-1,-,CASQAGGLNEQFF,TGCGCCAGTCAGGCCGGGGGGCTTAATGAGCAGTTCTTC
TRBJ1-6,-,TRBV5-6,TRBD1,CASSLRQGLRLGSPLHF,TGTGCCAGCAGCCTCCGACAGGGACTAAGACTAGGTTCACCCCTCCACTTT
TRBJ2-7,-,TRBV27,-,CASSLSGGFSYEQYF,TGTGCCAGCAGTTTAAGTGGGGGCTTCTCCTACGAGCAGTACTTC
TRBJ1-1,-,TRBV7-3,-,CASSLGETGSEAFF,TGTGCCAGCAGCTTAGGTGAGACAGGCAGTGAAGCTTTCTTT
TRBJ2-7,-,TRBV6-1,-,CASSEGPDPSHEQYF,TGTGCCAGCAGTGAAGGCCCCGATCCATCCCACGAGCAGTACTTC
TRBJ2-1,-,TRBV11-2,-,CASSLGVVAYNEQFF,TGTGCCAGCAGCTTAGGGGTAGTAGCCTACAATGAGCAGTTCTTC
TRBJ2-1,-,TRBV19,TRBD2,CASSHPVRRGRDNEQFF,TGTGCCAGTAGTCACCCGGTGAGACGAGGGAGGGACAATGAGCAGTTCTTC
TRBJ2-1,-,TRBV5-1,TRBD2,CASSLVAGGYNEQFF,TGCGCCAGCAGCTTGGTAGCGGGGGGCTACAATGAGCAGTTCTTC
TRBJ1-1,-,TRBV28,TRBD1,CASSFIEGQGSSEAFF,TGTGCCAGCAGTTTTATCGAGGGACAGGGGTCGTCGGAAGCTTTCTTT
TRBJ1-5,-,TRBV7-7,-,CASSFLISANQPQHF,TGTGCTAGCAGCTTTCTAATCTCCGCCAATCAGCCCCAGCATTTT
TRBJ2-5,-,TRBV27,TRBD2,CATSPLAGGETQYF,TGTGCCACCTCTCCACTAGCGGGGGGGGAGACCCAGTACTTC
TRBJ1-4,-,TRBV30,-,CAWGRDNQNEKLFF,TGTGCCTGGGGCCGGGACAACCAGAATGAAAAACTGTTTTTT
TRBJ2-2,once,TRBV6-1,-,CASVVSGELFF,TGTGCCAGCGTTGTTTCAGGGGAGCTGTTTTTT
TRBJ1-2,few,TRBV7-6,TRBD1,CASSLGNLRDSYGYTF,TGTGCCAGCAGCTTAGGTAACCTCCGGGACAGCTATGGCTACACCTTC
TRBJ1-1,once,TRBV18,TRBD1,CASSPLVGTGNTEAFF,TGTGCCAGCTCACCCCTAGTAGGGACAGGGAACACTGAAGCTTTCTTT
TRBJ2-1,few,TRBV28,-,CASSFYRERLNEQFF,TGTGCCAGCAGTTTCTACAGGGAACGGCTCAATGAGCAGTTCTTC
TRBJ1-6,-,TRBV7-9,TRBD1,CASSLAQGASSPLHF,TGTGCCAGCAGCTTAGCGCAGGGGGCTAGTTCACCCCTCCACTTT
TRBJ1-4,-,TRBV2,-,CASALVEKLFF,TGTGCCAGCGCCCTTGTTGAAAAACTGTTTTTT
TRBJ2-7,-,TRBV27,-,CASSDGHHSYEQYF,TGTGCCAGCAGTGACGGACATCACTCCTACGAGCAGTACTTC
TRBJ2-7,few,TRBV7-9,-,CASSLAGSNYEQYF,TGTGCCAGCAGCTTAGCAGGTTCGAACTACGAGCAGTACTTC
TRBJ2-1,-,TRBV7-6,TRBD2,CASSSGTSGGAFYNEQFF,TGTGCCAGCAGCTCTGGGACTAGCGGGGGGGCGTTTTACAATGAGCAGTTCTTC
TRBJ2-5,-,TRBV6-5,-,CASSTPETQYF,TGTGCCAGCAGTACCCCGGAGACCCAGTACTTC